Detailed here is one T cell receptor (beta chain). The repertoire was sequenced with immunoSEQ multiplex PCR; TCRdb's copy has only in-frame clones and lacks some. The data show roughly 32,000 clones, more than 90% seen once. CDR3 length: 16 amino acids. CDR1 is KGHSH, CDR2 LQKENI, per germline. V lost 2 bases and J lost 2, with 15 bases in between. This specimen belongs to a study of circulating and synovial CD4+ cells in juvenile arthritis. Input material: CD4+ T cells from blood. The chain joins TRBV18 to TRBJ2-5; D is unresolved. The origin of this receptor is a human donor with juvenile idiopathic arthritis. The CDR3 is CASSPGRPGAQETQYF. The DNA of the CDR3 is TGTGCCAGCTCACCAGGCCGCCCGGGTGCTCAAGAGACCCAGTACTTC.